These 26 T cell receptor beta chains share one sample of origin, sequenced in a study of T cells in Graves' hyperthyroidism and ophthalmopathy. TCR beta CDR3 regions were amplified from RNA transcripts. With the HTBI primer set, the TCR CDR3 went through a first round of RT-PCR. MiXCR, run by TCRdb on the multiplex PCR reads, gives a single entry per CDR3 protein. Of about 410,000 distinct CDR3 sequences detected, roughly 15% appear once; the ten largest clones hold less than 15%. Source material: blood. The receptors stem from a man in his late teens or twenties with Graves' ophthalmopathy.

This clonotype was seen many times. The chain joins TRBV27 to TRBJ1-1; 10 bases align to TRBD1. J was trimmed by 6 bases and V by 7 bases; bases with no gene match: 8. This CDR3 spans 14 amino acids. Germline CDR1 and CDR2: MNHEY and SMNVEV (reference sequence). The CDR3 region is CASTPDRGRPEAFF. DNA for the CDR3: TGTGCCAGCACCCCGGACAGGGGGAGACCTGAAGCTTTCTTT.

There are many counts of this clonotype. The chain uses TRBV7-2 and TRBJ2-1, with D perhaps matching TRBD1 (6 bases). Germline V gene sequence: CDR1 SGHTA, CDR2 FQGNSA. The CDR3 length is 19 residues. Trimming stripped 5 bases from V and 6 bases from J, with 29 bases between. This CDR3 reads CASSPLDSGAPGLVNEQFF. The CDR3 DNA sequence: TGTGCCAGCAGCCCCCTGGACTCAGGGGCGCCAGGGTTGGTCAATGAGCAGTTCTTC.

This clonotype was counted many times. The chain employs TRBV16 and TRBJ2-7, with D perhaps TRBD2 (7 bases). The CDR3 totals 15 residues. The V end lost 3 bases, the J end lost 2 bases, and 14 bases lay between the germline ends. The germline V gene encodes CDR1 KGHSY and CDR2 FQNENV. The CDR3 spells CASSHGGGTTYEQYF. In nucleotides, the CDR3 is TGTGCCAGCAGCCATGGGGGGGGCACCACCTACGAGCAGTACTTC.

The chain carries TRBV6-1 and TRBJ2-1; 10 nucleotides match TRBD2. This CDR3 has 15 residues. J was trimmed by 10 bases and V by 3 bases; bases with no gene match: 9. CDR1 MNHNS and CDR2 SASEGT come from the germline V gene. The CDR3 reads CASSDGTSASREQFF. CDR3 DNA: TGTGCCAGCAGTGACGGGACTAGCGCCTCGAGGGAGCAGTTCTTC.

This clonotype was counted a few times. The rearrangement uses TRBV6-1 and TRBJ2-7; 7 positions match TRBD1. The CDR3 length is 15 residues. Germline CDR1 is MNHNS and CDR2 is SASEGT. V gave up 6 bases and J gave up 0 bases; unmatched junction bases: 8. In DNA, the CDR3 is TGTGCCAGCAGAGGCCCGACAGGGAACTCCTACGAGCAGTACTTC. It codes for CASRGPTGNSYEQYF.

This clonotype was counted between two and nine times. The rearrangement joins TRBV6-1 to TRBJ2-3, with a tentative D call TRBD2 (5 bases). V lost 7 bases, J lost 2 bases, and 13 bases lay in between. Germline V gene lookup returns CDR1 MNHNS and CDR2 SASEGT. This CDR3 has 14 residues. CDR3 nucleotide sequence: TGTGCCAGCATAGAGGGAGAGTTCACAGATACGCAGTATTTT. This codes for CASIEGEFTDTQYF.

The genes are TRBV29-1 and TRBJ2-5; D might be TRBD1 (5 bases). V dropped 4 bases and J dropped 5 bases, with 11 bases sitting between them. Germline V gives CDR1 SQVTM, CDR2 ANQGSEA. CDR3 length equals 12 residues. This chain's CDR3 is CSVVGVLETQYF. The CDR3 DNA is TGCAGCGTTGTAGGGGTCTTGGAGACCCAGTACTTC.

This clonotype came up many times. CDR3 nucleotides: TGCAGCGTTGATGCACTAGCGGGAGTTGGGAATGAGCAGTTCTTC. Translated: CSVDALAGVGNEQFF. The V call is TRBV29-1, the J call TRBJ2-1; 11 bases map to TRBD2. This CDR3 contains 15 residues. The V and J ends lost 3 bases and 7 bases, in that order; junction bases with no gene match: 8. Germline-derived CDR1 and CDR2 are SQVTM and ANQGSEA.

This clonotype has only a few counts. The chain joins TRBV15 to TRBJ2-5; no clear D. This CDR3 comprises 14 residues. V lost 0 bases and J lost 0, with 5 bases in between. Germline V gives CDR1 LNHNV, CDR2 YYDKDF (reference sequence). The CDR3 DNA reads TGTGCCACCAGCAGAGAGCCCGACCAAGAGACCCAGTACTTC. Translated, it gives CATSREPDQETQYF.

This clonotype has at least ten counts. The V call is TRBV7-3, the J call TRBJ1-1; maybe TRBD1 (6 bases). Germline values: CDR1 SGHTA, CDR2 FQGTGA. V was pared by 4 bases and J by 5 bases, with 11 bases between. There are 13 residues in the CDR3. CDR3 protein: CASSSGARTEAFF. The CDR3 nucleotides are TGTGCCAGCAGCTCGGGGGCGCGGACTGAAGCTTTCTTT.

A remark on this clonotype: Given a much more abundant clone one base away, this may be a read error. The chain uses TRBV7-9 and TRBJ1-1, with D unclear. CDR3 length equals 11 residues. The V end lost 10 bases, the J end lost 4 bases, and 10 bases lay between the germline ends. Germline-derived CDR1 and CDR2 are SEHNR and FQNEAQ (reference sequence). In nucleotides, the CDR3 is TGTGCCAACATTCCGGGCACTGAAGCTTTCTTT. Translating gives CANIPGTEAFF.

This clonotype was found many times. V usage is TRBV6-1 and J usage is TRBJ1-1; D gene ambiguous. CDR1 and CDR2 (germline): MNHNS, SASEGT. This CDR3 has 15 residues. With 2 bases removed from V and 2 bases from J, the gap between germline ends came to 12 bases. This CDR3 reads CASSEYPWGNTEAFF. DNA of the CDR3: TGTGCCAGCAGTGAATACCCCTGGGGTAACACTGAAGCTTTCTTT.

In this sample, this clonotype turned up many times. The chain joins TRBV7-9 to TRBJ2-7; TRBD1 aligns across 8 bases. Looked up from germline, CDR1 is SEHNR and CDR2 is FQNEAQ (reference sequence). The V and J ends lost 5 bases and 4 bases, in that order; junction bases with no gene match: 13. CDR3 length equals 16 residues. CDR3 region: CASSVGTGSKGYEQYF. The CDR3 DNA reads TGTGCCAGCAGCGTTGGGACAGGCAGCAAGGGTTACGAGCAGTACTTC.

The V call is TRBV10-3, the J call TRBJ1-6; D uncertain. The germline gives CDR1 ENHRY, CDR2 SYGVKD. With 2 bases removed from V and 7 bases from J, the gap between germline ends came to 3 bases. The CDR3 runs to 12 residues. The CDR3 region is CAISEGNSPLHF. The CDR3 coding sequence is TGTGCCATCAGTGAGGGGAATTCACCCCTCCACTTT.

This clonotype showed up many times. J is TRBJ1-2 and V is TRBV4-2; 7 positions agree with TRBD1. Trimming took 0 bases from V and 8 from J; bases not matched to a gene: 12. Germline V gene data show CDR1 as LGHNA and CDR2 as YNFKEQ. CDR3 length: 16 amino acids. CDR3 in DNA: TGTGCCAGCAGCCAAGAACCAGGGGGACGTTCCATGGGCTACACCTTC. This codes for CASSQEPGGRSMGYTF.

This clonotype was seen more than once but under ten times. The CDR3 sequence is CASSWSGGNYGYTF. As DNA, the CDR3 is TGTGCCAGCAGCTGGAGCGGAGGGAACTATGGCTACACCTTC. This chain joins TRBV7-9 and TRBJ1-2; no firm D call. The CDR3 runs 14 residues. Per germline, CDR1 SEHNR and CDR2 FQNEAQ (reference sequence). The V end was cut by 4 bases, the J end by 2 bases, with 11 bases between.

A few counts support this clonotype. This chain uses TRBV27 with TRBJ1-3; D might be TRBD1 (6 bases). This CDR3 comprises 16 residues. V was pared by 8 bases and J by 7 bases, with 24 bases between. Germline V gives CDR1 MNHEY, CDR2 SMNVEV (reference sequence). This CDR3 is CASAPMTSGGRNTIYF. The DNA for the CDR3 is TGTGCCAGCGCGCCGATGACCTCGGGGGGCCGGAACACCATATATTTT.

In its sample, this clonotype was seen many times. This chain joins TRBV2 and TRBJ2-1; 8 bases fit TRBD2. CDR3 length equals 15 residues. Germline V lookup: CDR1 SNHLY, CDR2 FYNNEI. Trimming removed 7 bases from V and 4 bases from J; junction bases left unmatched: 9. The CDR3 coding sequence is TGTGCCAGCATTATACGGGAGGGGGGTTACAATGAGCAGTTCTTC. Residues: CASIIREGGYNEQFF.

This clonotype has at least ten counts. This chain connects TRBV7-8 to TRBJ1-2, with D hard to call. The CDR3 has 15 residues. Between the trimmed V and J ends, which lost 1 base and 0 bases, there was a span of 9 bases. Germline lookup yields CDR1 SGHVS and CDR2 FQNEAQ. The chain's CDR3 is CASSLGPGSNYGYTF. The CDR3 DNA reads as TGTGCCAGCAGCTTAGGCCCAGGTTCTAACTATGGCTACACCTTC.

This clonotype was counted many times. The chain carries TRBV14 and TRBJ2-5; either TRBD1 or TRBD2 may supply D (5 bases each). This CDR3 has 21 residues. Germline V gene lookup returns CDR1 SGHDN and CDR2 FVKESK. The germline V and J ends were trimmed by 2 bases and 0 bases, with 28 bases remaining between them. The chain's CDR3 is CASSQTNNRDGNRWYQETQYF. The CDR3 region has the DNA TGTGCCAGCAGCCAAACCAACAACCGGGACGGAAATCGCTGGTACCAAGAGACCCAGTACTTC.

This clonotype has at least ten counts. V usage is TRBV12-3 or TRBV12-4 and J usage is TRBJ2-1; maybe TRBD2 (6 bases). This CDR3 has 15 residues. V lost 5 bases to trimming and J lost 4 bases, with 15 bases between them. The chain's CDR3 is CASSPGPRGYNEQFF. In DNA, the CDR3 is TGTGCCAGCAGTCCGGGTCCGCGGGGATACAATGAGCAGTTCTTC.

In its sample, this clonotype was seen many times. The chain employs TRBV20-1 and TRBJ2-7; no clear D. CDR1 DFQATT and CDR2 SNEGSKA come from the germline V gene (reference sequence). Trimming shortened V by 6 bases and J by 5 bases, and 23 bases separated the two germline ends. CDR3 size: 15 residues. Here the CDR3 reads CSASPPLVFGHEQYF. The CDR3 DNA reads as TGCAGTGCCAGCCCTCCGCTGGTTTTTGGTCACGAGCAGTACTTC.

There are a few counts of this clonotype. The chain has TRBV27 and TRBJ1-6; D perhaps matches TRBD1 (6 bases). The CDR3 extends over 16 amino acids. Trimming pared 2 bases from V and 7 bases from J, leaving 15 bases between. Germline-derived CDR1 and CDR2 are MNHEY and SMNVEV (reference sequence). Here the CDR3 reads CASSLGLGRGNSPLHF. CDR3 nucleotides: TGTGCCAGCAGTTTAGGGTTGGGCAGGGGAAATTCACCCCTCCACTTT.

In its sample, this clonotype was seen a few times. This rearrangement joins TRBV6-1 to TRBJ2-1; a weak D match, TRBD1 (6 bases). The CDR3 runs 13 residues. In germline, CDR1 is MNHNS, CDR2 SASEGT. CDR3 residues: CVTGDNSYNEQFF. In DNA, the CDR3 is TGTGTCACCGGGGACAACTCCTACAATGAGCAGTTCTTC.

A single count supports this clonotype. This chain connects TRBV2 to TRBJ1-6, with D possibly being TRBD1 (6 bases). Looked up from germline, CDR1 is SNHLY and CDR2 is FYNNEI. The CDR3 loop spans 15 amino acids. V lost 8 bases to trimming and J lost 10 bases, with 21 bases between them. CDR3 amino acids: CASEGSTGANSPLHF. The CDR3 region has the DNA TGTGCCAGCGAAGGATCCACGGGGGCAAACTCACCCCTCCACTTT.

This clonotype was seen more than once but under ten times. V is TRBV4-1 and J is TRBJ1-6; D is unclear. The germline V gene encodes CDR1 MGHRA and CDR2 YSYEKL. The CDR3 spans 14 residues. V was shortened by 0 bases and J by 7 bases, with 7 bases between the two germline ends. The CDR3 sequence: CASSQEGWNSPLHF. DNA of the CDR3: TGCGCCAGCAGCCAAGAGGGGTGGAATTCACCCCTCCACTTT.